This T cell receptor (beta chain) was retrieved from a study of blood T cells in healthy people across ages. The V and J ends lost 0 bases and 8 bases respectively, with 3 bases between them. CDR1 and CDR2 from the germline V gene are SGDLS and YYNGEE. CDR3 length: 11 amino acids. Study results and limitations: Percentage of naive T cells showed a strong correlation with TCR beta diversity.

As regards this clonotype: Antigen: not known. A much more abundant neighbour one base away suggests this may be a read error.

Sample-barcoded 5' priming and a J-beta primer mix drove a second PCR of 7 to 11 cycles. One entry per CDR3 protein results from TCRdb running MiXCR on the 5' RACE reads. The sample lists fewer than 800,000 distinct CDR3 sequences; roughly 25% were seen once. These data were also reused for a study on T cells of mothers and their children. That paper notes: Reads obtained per mother exceeded 9 million TCR beta CDR3 reads, with roughly 3 million obtained per child.

Sequenced sample: blood. The receptor's source is a boy aged 10-17 years in good health. The chain employs TRBV9 and TRBJ2-1; D unresolved. CDR3: CASSVDYEQFF. CDR3 in DNA: TGTGCCAGCAGCGTAGACTATGAGCAGTTCTTC.